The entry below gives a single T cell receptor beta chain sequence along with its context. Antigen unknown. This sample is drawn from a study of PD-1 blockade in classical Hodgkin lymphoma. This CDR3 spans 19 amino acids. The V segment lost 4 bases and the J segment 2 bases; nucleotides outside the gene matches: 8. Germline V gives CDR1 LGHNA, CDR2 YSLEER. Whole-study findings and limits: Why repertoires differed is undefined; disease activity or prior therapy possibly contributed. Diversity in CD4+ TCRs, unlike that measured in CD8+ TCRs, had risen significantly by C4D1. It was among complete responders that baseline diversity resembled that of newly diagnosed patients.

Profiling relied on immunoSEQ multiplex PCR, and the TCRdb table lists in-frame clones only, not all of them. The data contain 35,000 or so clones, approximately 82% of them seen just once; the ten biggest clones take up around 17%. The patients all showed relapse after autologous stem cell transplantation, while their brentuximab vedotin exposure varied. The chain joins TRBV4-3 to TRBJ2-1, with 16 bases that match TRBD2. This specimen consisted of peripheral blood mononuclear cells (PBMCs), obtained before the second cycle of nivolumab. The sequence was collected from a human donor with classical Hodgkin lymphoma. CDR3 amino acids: CASSLGLAGGGSTYNEQFF. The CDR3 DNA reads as TGCGCCAGCAGCCTGGGACTAGCGGGGGGGGGTAGTACCTACAATGAGCAGTTCTTC.